What follows are 20 T cell receptor beta chains derived from one specimen sequenced in a study of T cell clonality in common variable immunodeficiency. These receptors' targets are unknown. Profiled with immunoSEQ multiplex PCR; TCRdb holds only in-frame clones, not every one. The sample offers about 28,000 clones and no singletons, the top ten holding 3% to 3.5%. Study-level findings and limits: Reportedly, TCR beta sequences from common variable immunodeficiency showed fewer deletions and N-nucleotide insertions.

Sequenced material: peripheral blood mononuclear cells. The receptors here all came from a human donor with common variable immunodeficiency.

A few counts support this clone. The read is 3 residues too short to cover the CDR3 end, so that end is filled in from the germline J gene. The rearrangement uses TRBV7-3 and TRBJ2-3; 12 bases map to TRBD2. CDR1 is SGHTA, CDR2 FQGTGA, per germline. This CDR3 has 16 residues. V shed 4 bases and J 4 bases; nucleotides not matched to a gene: 6. The CDR3 DNA, read in part, is TGTGCCAGCAGCTCGCTAGCGGGGGGGCTTCCAGATACG. This codes for CASSSLAGGLPDT. The full CDR3 is CASSSLAGGLPDTQYF. The entire variable domain, with the rest obtained from reference TRBV7-3 and TRBJ2-3, is as follows: GAGVSQTPSNKVTEKGKYVELRCDPISGHTALYWYRQSLGQGPEFLIYFQGTGAADDSGLPNDRFFAVRPEGSVSTLKIQRTERGDSAVYLCASSSLAGGLPDTQYFGPGTRLTVL.

Points on this clone: The read is 3 residues too short to cover the CDR3 end, so that end is filled in from the germline J gene. The V call is TRBV7-6, the J call TRBJ2-2; TRBD1 matches at 9 bases. Unmatched junction bases numbered 5, after V lost 5 bases and J lost 4 bases. This CDR3 is built from 15 residues. Germline loops: CDR1 SGHVS, CDR2 FNYEAQ. The CDR3 reads CASSLGTGSTGELFF. The part of the CDR3 DNA that was read is TGTGCCAGCAGCCTCGGGACAGGGTCCACCGGGGAG.

This clone appeared a few times. Read coverage stops 3 residues before the CDR3 terminus; the germline J gene supplies the remainder. This sequence joins TRBV19 and TRBJ2-7; 7 bases match TRBD1. The CDR3 contains 13 residues. CDR1 and CDR2 (germline): LNHDA, SQIVND (reference sequence). V shed 5 bases, J shed 0 bases, and the junction held 1 base outside the gene matches. The CDR3 reads CASSWDSSYEQYF. The sequenced part of the CDR3 DNA is TGTGCCAGTAGTTGGGACAGCTCCTACGAG.

This clone is judged medium-sized. The observed sequence ends 3 residues before the CDR3 terminus, with the missing tail filled in from the germline J gene. The chain uses TRBV24-1 and TRBJ2-6, with D perhaps TRBD1 (6 bases). V lost 9 bases, J lost 0 bases, and 11 bases lay in between. The CDR3 is 15 amino acids. Germline-derived CDR1 and CDR2 are KGHDR and SFDVKD. CDR3 sequence reads: CATSVGGSGANVLTF. The part of the CDR3 DNA that was read is TGTGCCACCTCAGTAGGGGGCTCTGGGGCCAACGTC.

This clone occurred many times. The CDR3 sequence is CASRTGTSGGIQYF. The sequenced part of the CDR3 DNA is TGTGCCAGCAGGACCGGGACTAGCGGTGGCATT. This sequence joins TRBV2 and TRBJ2-4; 11 positions agree with TRBD2. With the read ending 3 residues before the CDR3 end, the germline J gene is used to fill in that end. CDR1 is SNHLY and CDR2 is FYNNEI in the germline V gene. The CDR3 runs to 14 residues. The V segment lost 6 bases and the J segment 9 bases; nucleotides outside the gene matches: 7.

This clone was detected ten times or more. The read ends 3 residues shy of where the CDR3 ends; the end is completed using the germline J gene. The rearrangement joins TRBV10-3 to TRBJ2-4; 7 bases fit TRBD1. Germline V gene lookup returns CDR1 ENHRY and CDR2 SYGVKD. The V gene end was trimmed by 6 bases and the J gene end by 1 base; junction bases not matched to a gene: 6. The CDR3 is made up of 15 amino acids. The CDR3 is CAIREDRSAKNIQYF. CDR3 DNA (partial): TGTGCCATCAGGGAGGACAGGAGCGCCAAAAACATT.

This clone was observed at least ten times. At one end the junction does not follow the germline gene, possibly because of a read error. The read terminates 3 residues ahead of where the CDR3 ends, so the germline J gene completes it. V and J are TRBV5-1 and TRBJ1-4; TRBD1 might be the D (5 bases). The CDR3 sequence is 14 residues long. Germline V lookup: CDR1 SGHRS, CDR2 YFSETQ. Partial CDR3 DNA: TGCGCCAGCAGCTTTGGCAGGGCTAAGGAAAAA. Translating gives CASSFGRAKEK. Given in full, the CDR3 is CASSFGRAKEKLFF.

On this clone: The observed sequence ends 3 residues before the CDR3 terminus, with the missing tail filled in from the germline J gene. V usage is TRBV5-1 and J usage is TRBJ2-1, with 10 bases that match TRBD2. CDR3 length: 15 residues. In germline, CDR1 is SGHRS, CDR2 YFSETQ. The junction had 3 bases not matched to a gene; V was cut back by 4 bases and J by 2 bases. The CDR3 loop is CASSNSGGAYNEQFF. The part of the CDR3 DNA that was read is TGCGCCAGCAGCAACAGCGGGGGGGCCTACAATGAG.

This clone came up many times. Read sequence stops 3 residues before the CDR3 end, and the germline J gene provides the missing end. This chain connects TRBV18 to TRBJ1-5; the match to TRBD1 covers 7 bases. Germline V gives CDR1 KGHSH, CDR2 LQKENI. With V trimmed by 4 bases and J by 1 base, 7 bases remained unmatched. CDR3 length: 16 amino acids. The part of the CDR3 DNA that was read is TGTGCCAGCTCACAGCTAGGGGGCATAAGCAATCAGCCC. Amino acid sequence: CASSQLGGISNQP. The entire CDR3 reads CASSQLGGISNQPQHF. The variable domain in full, with the rest retrieved from reference TRBV18 and TRBJ1-5, is NAGVMQNPRHLVRRRGQEARLRCSPMKGHSHVYWYRQLPEEGLKFMVYLQKENIIDESGMPKERFSAEFPKEGPSILRIQQVVRGDSAAYFCASSQLGGISNQPQHFGDGTRLSIL.

The sequenced part of the CDR3 DNA is TGTGCCAGCAGTGCCAGCCGGGGGGCCGGGGAG. Translating it yields CASSASRGAGE. The whole CDR3 sequence reads CASSASRGAGELFF. This chain uses TRBV6-2 or TRBV6-3 with TRBJ2-2, with 7 bases identical to TRBD2. The missing CDR3 end, 3 residues past where the read stops, is filled in from the germline J gene. The CDR3 has 14 amino acids. Germline values: CDR1 MNHEY, CDR2 SVGEGT. V lost 5 bases to trimming and J lost 6 bases; unmatched junction nucleotides: 6.

This clone was counted many times. With the read ending 3 residues before the CDR3 end, the germline J gene is used to fill in that end. The chain has TRBV5-4 and TRBJ2-3; perhaps TRBD2 as D (6 bases). The V gene lost 4 bases and the J gene lost 2 bases, with 11 bases spanning the gap. CDR1 and CDR2 (germline): SGHNT, YYREEE (reference sequence). CDR3 length: 14 amino acids. The covered CDR3 bases are TGTGCCAGCAGCCCGGGACTTCTCACAGATACG. This gives the protein CASSPGLLTDT. The complete CDR3 protein is CASSPGLLTDTQYF.

In the case of this clone: The observed sequence ends 3 residues before the CDR3 terminus, with the missing tail filled in from the germline J gene. V is TRBV6-1 and J is TRBJ1-5; D may be TRBD1 (6 bases). Germline V gives CDR1 MNHNS, CDR2 SASEGT. The CDR3 spans 16 residues. V was cut by 1 base and J by 6 bases, with 16 bases left in between. The CDR3 reads CASSEGGSGVPQPQHF. Partial CDR3 DNA: TGTGCCAGCAGTGAAGGTGGATCAGGGGTGCCTCAGCCC.

A note on this clone: The DNA ends 3 residues before the CDR3 does, and the rest of the CDR3 is filled in from the germline J gene. The rearrangement links TRBV7-9 to TRBJ2-7; tentative D call: TRBD2 (5 bases). CDR1 SEHNR and CDR2 FQNEAQ come from the germline V gene (reference sequence). CDR3 length equals 14 residues. Trimming cost V 5 bases and J 2 bases, with 13 bases left between them. The CDR3 sequence is CASSARGSPYEQYF. The sequenced part of the CDR3 DNA is TGTGCCAGCAGCGCCCGAGGGTCCCCCTACGAG.

Only a few counts were recorded for this clone. CDR3 bases read: TGTGCCAGCTCACCTCGAGGGGAGCCAGCGCAAGAGACC. Translated: CASSPRGEPAQET. The entire CDR3 reads CASSPRGEPAQETQYF. V and J are TRBV18 and TRBJ2-5; either TRBD1 or TRBD2 may supply D (5 bases each). The read finishes 3 residues shy of the CDR3 end, and the germline J gene is used to complete it. V was trimmed by 3 bases and J by 2 bases, leaving 16 bases between them. This CDR3 is built from 16 residues. Looked up from germline, CDR1 is KGHSH and CDR2 is LQKENI.

This clone was recorded a few times. The read falls 3 residues short of the CDR3 end, and the missing part is taken from the germline J gene. The chain uses TRBV7-9 and TRBJ2-7; D perhaps matches TRBD2 (6 bases). This CDR3 contains 14 residues. Germline assignment: CDR1 SEHNR and CDR2 FQNEAQ (reference sequence). V shed 3 bases and J shed 5 bases, with 14 bases lying between them. The covered CDR3 bases are TGTGCCAGCAGCTTGGAGGGCATAGGCGACGAG. Translated: CASSLEGIGDE. The CDR3 as a whole reads CASSLEGIGDEQYF.

Turning to this clone: The missing CDR3 end, 3 residues past where the read stops, is filled in from the germline J gene. The sample contains more than one DNA sequence encoding this CDR3. The rearrangement links TRBV7-2 to TRBJ2-7; 9 nucleotides line up with TRBD1. CDR1 is SGHTA and CDR2 is FQGNSA in the germline V gene. The CDR3 contains 14 residues. Unmatched junction bases numbered 6, after V lost 5 bases and J lost 4 bases. CDR3 sequence reads: CASSLRTGAYEQYF. The part of the CDR3 DNA that was read is TGTGCCAGCAGCCTGAGGACAGGGGCGTACGAG.

In its sample, this clone was seen a few times. The read stops 3 residues short of the end of the CDR3; the missing end is completed from the germline J gene. The chain joins TRBV7-6 to TRBJ1-6, with D possibly being TRBD1 (6 bases). Trimming removed 1 base from V and 10 bases from J, with 14 bases in between. CDR1 SGHVS and CDR2 FNYEAQ come from the germline V gene. The CDR3 is 15 residues long. CDR3 residues: CASSLVRAGESPLHF. Incomplete CDR3 DNA: TGTGCCAGCAGCTTAGTGAGGGCAGGGGAATCACCC. The complete variable domain, with remaining parts taken from reference TRBV7-6 and TRBJ1-6, reads GAGVSQSPRYKVTKRGQDVALRCDPISGHVSLYWYRQALGQGPEFLTYFNYEAQQDKSGLPNDRFSAERPEGSISTLTIQRTEQRDSAMYRCASSLVRAGESPLHFGNGTRLTVT.

The table lists this clone with many counts. The CDR3 is cut off 3 residues early in the read; its end comes from the germline J gene. This chain links TRBV5-1 with TRBJ2-1; 7 bases fit TRBD1. The CDR3 runs to 13 residues. V dropped 2 bases and J dropped 8; count of bases not matched to a gene: 4. Germline CDR1 reads SGHRS; CDR2 reads YFSETQ. The sequenced CDR3 bases are TGCGCCAGCAGCTTTAACAGGGGCGATGAG. It translates to CASSFNRGDE. The complete CDR3 reads CASSFNRGDEQFF.

This clone came up many times. The read comes to an end 3 residues before the CDR3 does, leaving the germline J gene to fill in the end. The chain employs TRBV13 and TRBJ2-1, with unresolved D. Trimming cost V 4 bases and J 4 bases, with 5 bases left between them. This CDR3 is built from 12 residues. CDR1 and CDR2 from the germline V gene are PRHDT and FYEKMQ (reference sequence). The sequenced CDR3 bases are TGTGCCAGCAGCTCCCTTTACAATGAG. This encodes CASSSLYNE. The full CDR3 is CASSSLYNEQFF.

This clone was seen a handful of times. Coverage ceases 3 residues before the CDR3 finishes, and the germline J gene fills in the end. The sample has other DNA sequences that encode this CDR3 too. The chain joins TRBV7-2 to TRBJ1-6; TRBD1 matches at 8 bases. V was pared by 1 base and J by 10 bases, with 3 bases of the junction left unmatched. The CDR3 is made up of 14 amino acids. The germline gives CDR1 SGHTA, CDR2 FQGNSA. The CDR3 bases that were read are TGTGCCAGCAGCTTAGGACAGGGGAGATCACCC. Protein sequence: CASSLGQGRSP. The CDR3 in its entirety is CASSLGQGRSPLHF.